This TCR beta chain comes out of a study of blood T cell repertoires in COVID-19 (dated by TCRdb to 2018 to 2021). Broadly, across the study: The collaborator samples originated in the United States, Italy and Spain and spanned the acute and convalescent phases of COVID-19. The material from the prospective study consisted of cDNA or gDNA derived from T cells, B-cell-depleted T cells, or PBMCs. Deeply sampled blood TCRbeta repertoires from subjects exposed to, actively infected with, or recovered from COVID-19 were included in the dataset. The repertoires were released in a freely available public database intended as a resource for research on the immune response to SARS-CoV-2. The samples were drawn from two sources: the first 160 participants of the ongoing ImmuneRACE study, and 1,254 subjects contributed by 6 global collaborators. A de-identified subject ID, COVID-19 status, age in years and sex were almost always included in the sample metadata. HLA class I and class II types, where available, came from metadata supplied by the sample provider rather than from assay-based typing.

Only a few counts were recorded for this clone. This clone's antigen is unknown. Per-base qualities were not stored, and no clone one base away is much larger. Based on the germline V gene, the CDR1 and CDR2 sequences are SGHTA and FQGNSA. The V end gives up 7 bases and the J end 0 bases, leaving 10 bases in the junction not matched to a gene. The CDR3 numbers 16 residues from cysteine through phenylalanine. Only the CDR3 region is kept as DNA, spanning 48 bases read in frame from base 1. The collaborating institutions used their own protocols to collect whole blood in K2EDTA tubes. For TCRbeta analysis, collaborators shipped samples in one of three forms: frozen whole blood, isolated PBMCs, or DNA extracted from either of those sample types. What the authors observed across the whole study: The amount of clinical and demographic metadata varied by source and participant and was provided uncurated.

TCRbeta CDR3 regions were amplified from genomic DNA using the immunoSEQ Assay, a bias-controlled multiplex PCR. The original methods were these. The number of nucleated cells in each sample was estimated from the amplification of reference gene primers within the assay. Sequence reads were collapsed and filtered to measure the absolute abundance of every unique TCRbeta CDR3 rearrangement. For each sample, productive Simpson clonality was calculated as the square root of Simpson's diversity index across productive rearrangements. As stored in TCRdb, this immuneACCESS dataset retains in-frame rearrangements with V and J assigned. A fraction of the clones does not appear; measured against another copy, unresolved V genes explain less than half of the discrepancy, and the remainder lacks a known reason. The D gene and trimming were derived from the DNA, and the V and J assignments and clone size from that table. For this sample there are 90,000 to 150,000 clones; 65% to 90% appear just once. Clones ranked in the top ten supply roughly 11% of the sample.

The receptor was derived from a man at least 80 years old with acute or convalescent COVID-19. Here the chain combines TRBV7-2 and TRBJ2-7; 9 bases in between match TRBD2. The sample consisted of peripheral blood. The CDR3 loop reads CASTLGASGVSYEQYF. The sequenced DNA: TGTGCCAGCACCCTCGGGGCTAGCGGGGTCTCCTACGAGCAGTACTTC. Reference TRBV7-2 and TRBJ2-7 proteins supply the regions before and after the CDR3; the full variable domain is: GAGVSQSPSNKVTEKGKDVELRCDPISGHTALYWYRQSLGQGLEFLIYFQGNSAPDKSGLPSDRFSAERTGGSVSTLTIQRTQQEDSAVYLCASTLGASGVSYEQYFGPGTRLTVT.